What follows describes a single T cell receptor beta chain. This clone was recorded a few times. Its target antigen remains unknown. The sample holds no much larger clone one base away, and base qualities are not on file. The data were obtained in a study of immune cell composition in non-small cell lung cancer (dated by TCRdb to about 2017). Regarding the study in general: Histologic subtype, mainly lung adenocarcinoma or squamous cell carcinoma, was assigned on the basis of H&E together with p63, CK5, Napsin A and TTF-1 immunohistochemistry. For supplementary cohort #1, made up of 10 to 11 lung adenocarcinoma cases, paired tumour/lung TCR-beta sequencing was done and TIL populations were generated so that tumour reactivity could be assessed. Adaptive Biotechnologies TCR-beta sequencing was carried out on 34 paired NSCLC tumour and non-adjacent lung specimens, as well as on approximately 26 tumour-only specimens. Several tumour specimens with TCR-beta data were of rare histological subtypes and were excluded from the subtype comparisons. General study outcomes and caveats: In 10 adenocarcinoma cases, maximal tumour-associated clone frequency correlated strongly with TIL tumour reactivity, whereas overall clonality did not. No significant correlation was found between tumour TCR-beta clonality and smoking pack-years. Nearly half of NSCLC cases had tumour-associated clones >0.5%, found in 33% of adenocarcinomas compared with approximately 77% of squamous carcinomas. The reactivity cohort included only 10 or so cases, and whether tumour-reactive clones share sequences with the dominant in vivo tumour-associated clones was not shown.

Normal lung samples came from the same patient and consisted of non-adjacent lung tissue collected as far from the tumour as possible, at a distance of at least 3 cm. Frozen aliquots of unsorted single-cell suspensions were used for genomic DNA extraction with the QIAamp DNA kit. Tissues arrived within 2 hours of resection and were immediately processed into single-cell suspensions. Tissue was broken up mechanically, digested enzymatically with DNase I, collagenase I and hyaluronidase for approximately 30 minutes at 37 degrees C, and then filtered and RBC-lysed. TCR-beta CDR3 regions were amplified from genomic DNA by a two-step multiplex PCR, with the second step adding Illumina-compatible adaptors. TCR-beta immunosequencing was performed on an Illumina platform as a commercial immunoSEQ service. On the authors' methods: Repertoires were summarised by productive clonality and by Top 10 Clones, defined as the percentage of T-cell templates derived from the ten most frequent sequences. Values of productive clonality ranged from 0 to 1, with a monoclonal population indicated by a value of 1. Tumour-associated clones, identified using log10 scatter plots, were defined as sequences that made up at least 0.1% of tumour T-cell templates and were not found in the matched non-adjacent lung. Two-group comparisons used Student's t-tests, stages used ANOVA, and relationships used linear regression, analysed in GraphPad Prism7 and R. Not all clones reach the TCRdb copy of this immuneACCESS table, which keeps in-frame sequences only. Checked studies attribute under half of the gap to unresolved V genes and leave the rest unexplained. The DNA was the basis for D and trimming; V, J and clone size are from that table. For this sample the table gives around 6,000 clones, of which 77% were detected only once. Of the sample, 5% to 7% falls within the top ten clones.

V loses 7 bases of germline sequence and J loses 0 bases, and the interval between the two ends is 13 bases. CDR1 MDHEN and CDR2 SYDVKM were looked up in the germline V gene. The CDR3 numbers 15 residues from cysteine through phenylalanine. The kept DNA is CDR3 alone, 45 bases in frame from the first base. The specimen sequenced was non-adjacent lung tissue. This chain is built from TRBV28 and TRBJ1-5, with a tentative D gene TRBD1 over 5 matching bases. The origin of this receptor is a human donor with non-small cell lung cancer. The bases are TGTGCCAGCACCTGGGGCTTAAATAGCAATCAGCCCCAGCATTTT. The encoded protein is CASTWGLNSNQPQHF.